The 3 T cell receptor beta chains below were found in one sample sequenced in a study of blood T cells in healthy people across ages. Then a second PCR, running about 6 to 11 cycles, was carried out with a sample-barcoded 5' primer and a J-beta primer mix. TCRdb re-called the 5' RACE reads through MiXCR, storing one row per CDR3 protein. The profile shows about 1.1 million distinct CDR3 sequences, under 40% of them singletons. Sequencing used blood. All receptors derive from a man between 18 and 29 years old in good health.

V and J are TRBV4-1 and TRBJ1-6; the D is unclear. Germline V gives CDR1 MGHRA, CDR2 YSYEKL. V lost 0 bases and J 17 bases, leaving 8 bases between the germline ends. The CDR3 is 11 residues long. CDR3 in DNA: TGCGCCAGCAGCCAAGAAGGTGCCTTCCACTTT. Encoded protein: CASSQEGAFHF.

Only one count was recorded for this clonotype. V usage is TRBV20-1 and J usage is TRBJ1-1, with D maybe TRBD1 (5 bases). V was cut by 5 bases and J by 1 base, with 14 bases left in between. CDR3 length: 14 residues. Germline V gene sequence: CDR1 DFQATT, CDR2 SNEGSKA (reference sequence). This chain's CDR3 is CSAVSGGPNTEAFF. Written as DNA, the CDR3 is TGCAGTGCTGTTTCGGGGGGTCCGAACACTGAAGCTTTCTTT.

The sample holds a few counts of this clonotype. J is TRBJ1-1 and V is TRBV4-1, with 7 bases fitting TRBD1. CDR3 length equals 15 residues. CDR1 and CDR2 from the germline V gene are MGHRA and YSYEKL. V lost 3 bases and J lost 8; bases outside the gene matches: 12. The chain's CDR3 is CASSQAWTGASEAFF. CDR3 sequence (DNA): TGCGCCAGCAGCCAGGCATGGACAGGAGCTTCGGAAGCTTTCTTT.